This is a list of T cell receptor beta chains from one sample in a study of T cell repertoires in cytomegalovirus infection. TCRdb reprocessed the reads via MiXCR and lists one record per CDR3 protein. Of about 530,000 distinct CDR3 sequences listed, about 25% were seen once; the top ten hold under 15%. Input material: PBMCs. These receptors were taken from a human donor in good health (CMV status not recorded). Some clones in this sample may be carry-over from other donors' samples. CDR3s include the opening cysteine and the closing phenylalanine or tryptophan. D genes are given only for firm matches. A row's size may be missing; if present it is once, few, many or a size class.

clone_size d_call cdr3_length j_call v_call cdr3_aa cdr3_nt
. . 14 TRBJ2-3 TRBV9 CASSPSGQADTQYF TGTGCCAGCAGCCCTAGTGGCCAAGCAGATACGCAGTATTTT
. TRBD2 17 TRBJ2-1 TRBV4-1 CASSPRDSGSSYNEQFF TGCGCCAGCAGCCCTCGTGATAGCGGGAGCTCCTACAATGAGCAGTTCTTC
few . 13 TRBJ2-2 TRBV19 CASSIQNTGELFF TGTGCCAGTAGTATACAGAACACCGGGGAGCTGTTTTTT
. TRBD2 16 TRBJ2-1 TRBV11-3 CASSRILASAYNEQFF TGTGCCAGCAGCCGGATACTAGCGTCGGCCTACAATGAGCAGTTCTTC
. . 13 TRBJ2-1 TRBV28 CASRKTSFYEQFF TGTGCCAGCAGAAAGACTAGTTTTTATGAGCAGTTCTTC
. TRBD1 15 TRBJ1-4 TRBV12-3/TRBV12-4 CASSSRDRVNEKLFF TGTGCCAGCAGTTCCCGGGACAGGGTTAATGAAAAACTGTTTTTT
. . 16 TRBJ1-3 TRBV7-2 CASSLGQAPSGNTIYF TGTGCCAGCAGCTTAGGGCAGGCGCCCTCTGGAAACACCATATATTTT
. TRBD2 11 TRBJ2-1 TRBV6-2/TRBV6-3 CAAGAINEQFF TGTGCTGCGGGAGCGATCAATGAGCAGTTCTTC
. . 12 TRBJ2-4 TRBV29-1 CSVEAAGNIQYF TGCAGCGTTGAGGCAGCAGGAAACATTCAGTACTTC
. . 15 TRBJ1-5 TRBV20-1 CSAHETGILGQPQHF TGCAGTGCCCACGAAACAGGGATATTAGGTCAGCCCCAGCATTTT
. . 12 TRBJ2-5 TRBV7-9 CASSMGLETQYF TGTGCCAGCAGCATGGGGCTAGAGACCCAGTACTTC
. . 16 TRBJ2-1 TRBV6-5 CASRPIERAGDNEQFF TGTGCCAGCAGGCCCATCGAGCGGGCGGGCGACAATGAGCAGTTCTTC
. TRBD1 17 TRBJ1-1 TRBV20-1 CSATPGQGAKMNTEAFF TGCAGTGCTACTCCGGGACAGGGGGCGAAAATGAACACTGAAGCTTTCTTT
few . 13 TRBJ1-1 TRBV20-1 CSGSQGPRAEAFF TGCAGTGGAAGCCAAGGACCGCGTGCTGAAGCTTTCTTT
many . 13 TRBJ2-2 TRBV12-3/TRBV12-4 CASSPIPSGELFF TGTGCCAGCAGTCCCATCCCCTCCGGGGAGCTGTTTTTT
few . 15 TRBJ1-4 TRBV7-9 CASGLPTDGNEKLFF TGTGCCAGCGGGTTACCTACTGACGGGAATGAAAAACTGTTTTTT
. TRBD1 16 TRBJ1-5 TRBV28 CASSPRTGASNQPQHF TGTGCCAGCAGTCCTCGGACAGGGGCTAGCAATCAGCCCCAGCATTTT
many . 14 TRBJ2-3 TRBV7-2 CASSLKAGTDTQYF TGTGCCAGCAGCCTCAAGGCCGGCACAGATACGCAGTATTTT
. TRBD2 13 TRBJ2-1 TRBV15 CATRALAANEQFF TGTGCCACCAGGGCACTAGCGGCTAATGAGCAGTTCTTC
. TRBD1 15 TRBJ2-7 TRBV19 CASSTAGTETYEQYF TGTGCCAGTAGTACCGCCGGGACAGAAACCTACGAGCAGTACTTC
few TRBD2 16 TRBJ2-1 TRBV27 CASSLGGAVQHNEQFF TGTGCCAGCAGTTTGGGAGGGGCGGTTCAGCACAATGAGCAGTTCTTC
many . 16 TRBJ2-7 TRBV7-2 CASSLGGGSTPLEQYF TGTGCCAGCAGCTTAGGCGGCGGTTCCACCCCCCTCGAGCAGTACTTC
. TRBD1 14 TRBJ1-5 TRBV19 CASQTGGSNQPQHF TGTGCCAGCCAGACAGGGGGTAGCAATCAGCCCCAGCATTTT
. . 15 TRBJ1-5 TRBV6-8 CASTPAGGGNQPQHF TGTGCCAGCACCCCCGCGGGGGGAGGCAATCAGCCCCAGCATTTT
few . 15 TRBJ1-1 TRBV6-5 CASSYSSTMNTEAFF TGTGCCAGCAGTTACTCCTCTACCATGAACACTGAAGCTTTCTTT
many TRBD1 14 TRBJ1-5 TRBV6-1 CASHTGGGNQPQHF TGTGCCAGCCATACAGGGGGGGGCAATCAGCCCCAGCATTTT
few . 15 TRBJ1-5 TRBV20-1 CSARVLGQGNQPQHF TGCAGTGCTAGAGTGTTGGGACAAGGTAATCAGCCCCAGCATTTT
few . 11 TRBJ2-5 TRBV12-3/TRBV12-4 CASREEETQYF TGTGCCAGCAGGGAGGAAGAGACCCAGTACTTC
. . 14 TRBJ1-5 TRBV6-2/TRBV6-3 CASTDYPGAFPQHF TGTGCCAGCACCGATTACCCCGGGGCTTTCCCCCAGCATTTT
few TRBD2 15 TRBJ2-5 TRBV6-4 CASSASGRASETQYF TGTGCCAGCAGCGCCAGCGGGAGGGCCTCGGAGACCCAGTACTTC
few TRBD2 16 TRBJ2-3 TRBV20-1 CSARDEASGEADTQYF TGCAGTGCTAGAGATGAGGCTAGCGGGGAGGCAGATACGCAGTATTTT
once . 13 TRBJ2-4 TRBV7-2 CASSLVWEDIQYF TGTGCCAGCAGCTTAGTTTGGGAGGACATTCAGTACTTC
once TRBD1 14 TRBJ1-2 TRBV30 CAWSPGQVGYGYTF TGTGCCTGGTCTCCGGGACAGGTCGGCTATGGCTACACCTTC
. TRBD1 14 TRBJ2-2 TRBV6-8 CASRHDRGTGELFF TGTGCCAGCAGACATGACAGGGGCACCGGGGAGCTGTTTTTT
few . 14 TRBJ1-2 TRBV30 CAWSHLGHNYGYTF TGTGCCTGGAGCCATCTGGGACATAACTATGGCTACACCTTC
. . 13 TRBJ1-1 TRBV30 CAWMGHRNTEAFF TGTGCCTGGATGGGACATAGGAACACTGAAGCTTTCTTT
once TRBD1 12 TRBJ2-1 TRBV23-1 CASSQRTGGGFF TGCGCCAGCAGTCAACGGACAGGTGGGGGGTTCTTC
many . 14 TRBJ1-2 TRBV15 CATSRDTGAYGYTF TGTGCCACCAGCAGAGATACGGGGGCATATGGCTACACCTTC